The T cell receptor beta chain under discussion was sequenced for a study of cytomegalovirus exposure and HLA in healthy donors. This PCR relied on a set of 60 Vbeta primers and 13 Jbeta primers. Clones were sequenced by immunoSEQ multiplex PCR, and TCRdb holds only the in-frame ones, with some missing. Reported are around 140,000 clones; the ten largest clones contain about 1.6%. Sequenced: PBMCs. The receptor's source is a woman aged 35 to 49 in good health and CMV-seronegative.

CDR3 sequence reads: CSVGGSRGPYGYTF. The CDR3 DNA reads as TGCAGCGTTGGGGGCTCCAGGGGGCCCTATGGCTACACCTTC. The chain joins TRBV29-1 to TRBJ1-2; 8 positions agree with TRBD1. The CDR3 extends over 14 amino acids. Looked up from germline, CDR1 is SQVTM and CDR2 is ANQGSEA. The trim removed 4 bases at V and 4 bases at J, leaving 8 bases unmatched.